These 21 T cell receptor beta chains share one sample of origin, sequenced in a study of cytomegalovirus exposure and HLA in healthy donors. TCRdb's table, derived via immunoSEQ multiplex PCR, lists solely in-frame clones and lacks some. Of about 98,000 clones listed, roughly 87% were seen once; the top ten hold around 6%. The sequenced sample was PBMCs. These receptors all come from a man between 18 and 29 years old in good health and CMV-seropositive.

CDR3 DNA sequence: TGCAGTGCTAGAGGCGTCAATGAGCAGTTCTTC. Translation: CSARGVNEQFF. The genes are TRBV20-1 and TRBJ2-1; D gene unclear. The CDR3 consists of 11 residues. Germline CDR1 and CDR2: DFQATT and SNEGSKA (reference sequence). V gave up 1 base and J gave up 6 bases, with 4 bases separating them.

CDR3: CASSLIYFRVAGEYEQYF. CDR3 DNA: TGTGCCAGCAGTTTAATCTACTTCCGGGTTGCCGGGGAATACGAGCAGTACTTC. The chain combines TRBV28 with TRBJ2-7; D might be TRBD2 (5 bases). Trimming pared 2 bases from V and 4 bases from J, leaving 24 bases between. The CDR3 has 18 residues. CDR1 MDHEN and CDR2 SYDVKM come from the germline V gene.

Here the CDR3 DNA reads TGTGCCAGCAGTGTCTCCGGGACAGGGATCTACGAGCAGTACTTC. This gives the protein CASSVSGTGIYEQYF. The gene calls are TRBV2 and TRBJ2-7; 9 nucleotides align to TRBD1. Germline CDR1 and CDR2: SNHLY and FYNNEI. V was clipped by 4 bases and J by 3 bases; unmatched bases: 7. The CDR3 covers 15 residues.

The rearrangement links TRBV27 to TRBJ2-7; TRBD1 is a possible D gene (5 bases). The CDR3 runs 14 residues. CDR1 and CDR2 (germline): MNHEY, SMNVEV (reference sequence). V was cut by 2 bases and J by 3 bases, with 11 bases left in between. The CDR3 nucleotides read TGTGCCAGCAGTTTAGACAGTACCAACTACGAGCAGTACTTC. Protein sequence: CASSLDSTNYEQYF.

The rearrangement uses TRBV6-1 and TRBJ1-4; D unresolved. CDR3 length equals 14 residues. V was shortened by 10 bases and J by 0 bases, with 12 bases between the two germline ends. Germline CDR1 is MNHNS and CDR2 is SASEGT. CDR3 residues: CATKEGSTNEKLFF. As DNA, the CDR3 is TGTGCCACCAAAGAGGGATCAACTAATGAAAAACTGTTTTTT.

This chain links TRBV2 with TRBJ1-6; TRBD1 is a possible D gene (5 bases). Germline V gives CDR1 SNHLY, CDR2 FYNNEI. The CDR3 totals 15 residues. The ends were cut back, 6 bases at V and 6 bases at J, with 15 bases in the middle. CDR3 DNA sequence: TGTGCCAGCAGAGGGGCAACGCAGTCTAATTCACCCCTCCACTTT. Encoded protein: CASRGATQSNSPLHF.

The count of this clone is one. The DNA for the CDR3 is TGTGCCAGTAGTAAGGGGGCCCCAGATACGCAGTATTTT. This codes for CASSKGAPDTQYF. The chain couples TRBV19 to TRBJ2-3; 7 bases are shared with TRBD1. Germline CDR1 reads LNHDA; CDR2 reads SQIVND (reference sequence). The V gene end was trimmed by 4 bases and the J gene end by 4 bases; junction bases not matched to a gene: 2. The CDR3 has 13 amino acids.

The J gene is TRBJ1-2, the V gene TRBV6-1; the D gene is possibly TRBD1 (6 bases). Trimming took off 0 bases at V and 6 bases at J, with 11 bases between the two ends. The germline V gene has CDR1 MNHNS and CDR2 SASEGT. This CDR3 has 14 amino acids. In DNA form, the CDR3 reads TGTGCCAGCAGTGAAGCGCGGGGGGCAGATGGCTACACCTTC. As protein: CASSEARGADGYTF.

The chain employs TRBV7-9 and TRBJ2-5, with D perhaps TRBD2 (5 bases). The length of the CDR3 is 13 residues. The germline V gene has CDR1 SEHNR and CDR2 FQNEAQ (reference sequence). V was clipped by 1 base and J by 5 bases, with 8 bases between them. The CDR3 DNA follows: TGTGCCAGCAGCTTAGGCGGGTTGGAGACCCAGTACTTC. Protein sequence: CASSLGGLETQYF.

CDR3 sequence reads: CASSLSVITYTDTQYF. CDR3 nucleotide sequence: TGTGCCAGCAGTTTATCGGTGATAACCTATACAGATACGCAGTATTTT. The V call is TRBV27, the J call TRBJ2-3; D is unclear. V lost 0 bases and J 3 bases, leaving 13 bases between the germline ends. CDR1 MNHEY and CDR2 SMNVEV come from the germline V gene (reference sequence). The CDR3 runs to 16 residues.

This rearrangement joins TRBV7-2 to TRBJ2-7; 11 nucleotides agree with TRBD1. Unmatched junction bases numbered 5, after V lost 4 bases and J lost 6 bases. The CDR3 sequence is 14 residues long. Looked up from germline, CDR1 is SGHTA and CDR2 is FQGNSA. The CDR3 protein is CASSSRTGGGEQYF. The CDR3 DNA is TGTGCCAGCAGCTCACGGACAGGGGGCGGCGAGCAGTACTTC.

The chain uses TRBV6-5 and TRBJ2-7; possibly TRBD2 for D (6 bases). The germline V and J ends were trimmed by 6 bases and 1 base, with 10 bases remaining between them. The germline V gene has CDR1 MNHEY and CDR2 SVGAGI. The CDR3 consists of 13 residues. CDR3 sequence reads: CASSRLGSYEQYF. In nucleotides, the CDR3 is TGTGCCAGCAGCAGACTAGGTTCCTACGAGCAGTACTTC.

The chain recombines TRBV25-1 with TRBJ2-5; no clear D. Trimming shortened V by 1 base and J by 7 bases, and 10 bases separated the two germline ends. Germline values: CDR1 MGHDK, CDR2 SYGVNS. The CDR3 loop spans 13 amino acids. The CDR3: CASSELRDGTQYF. The CDR3 DNA reads as TGTGCCAGCAGTGAATTGAGAGATGGGACCCAGTACTTC.

Written as DNA, the CDR3 is TGCGCCAGCAGCCAAAATAACCGGACACTACTCCGGTACGAGCAGTACTTC. It specifies CASSQNNRTLLRYEQYF. This chain uses TRBV4-3 with TRBJ2-7; TRBD1 is a possible D gene (5 bases). Trimming took 2 bases from V and 4 from J, leaving 21 bases between them. CDR3 length equals 17 residues. Germline-derived CDR1 and CDR2 are LGHNA and YSLEER.

CDR3 sequence reads: CASSLAFLGGELFF. The CDR3 bases are TGTGCCAGCAGCTTAGCGTTTCTCGGCGGGGAGCTGTTTTTT. The chain employs TRBV7-9 and TRBJ2-2; D gene ambiguous. This CDR3 comprises 14 residues. With 0 bases removed from V and 7 bases from J, the gap between germline ends came to 9 bases. The V gene's germline CDR1 is SEHNR and CDR2 FQNEAQ (reference sequence).

J is TRBJ1-2 and V is TRBV11-2; TRBD1 is a possible D gene (6 bases). The CDR3 contains 13 residues. Per germline, CDR1 SGHAT and CDR2 FQNNGV. Trimming pared 9 bases from V and 5 bases from J, leaving 16 bases between. The CDR3 loop is CASRKGGSYGYTF. CDR3 DNA: TGTGCCAGTAGAAAGGGGGGGAGTTATGGCTACACCTTC. The full variable domain, rest sourced from reference TRBV11-2 and TRBJ1-2, is EAGVAQSPRYKIIEKRQSVAFWCNPISGHATLYWYQQILGQGPKLLIQFQNNGVVDDSQLPKDRFSAERLKGVDSTLKIQPAKLEDSAVYLCASRKGGSYGYTFGSGTRLTVV.

The chain uses TRBV29-1 and TRBJ2-3; TRBD2 is a possible D gene (6 bases). Germline V lookup: CDR1 SQVTM, CDR2 ANQGSEA. The CDR3 has 13 residues. Trimming left V 5 bases short and J 1 base short, with 10 bases between. CDR3 amino acids: CSVSPGGTDTQYF. The CDR3, as DNA: TGCAGCGTTTCACCGGGGGGCACAGATACGCAGTATTTT.

This sequence joins TRBV19 and TRBJ2-3; 9 bases fit TRBD1. The germline V gene has CDR1 LNHDA and CDR2 SQIVND (reference sequence). V dropped 3 bases and J dropped 0; count of bases not matched to a gene: 10. The CDR3 runs to 18 residues. The CDR3 loop is CASSIRLTGTGSTDTQYF. The DNA for the CDR3 is TGTGCCAGTAGTATTCGACTAACCGGGACAGGGAGCACAGATACGCAGTATTTT.

The genes are TRBV2 and TRBJ2-7; 10 bases line up with TRBD1. Per germline, CDR1 SNHLY and CDR2 FYNNEI. Losses at the gene ends were 6 bases for V and 3 bases for J; bases not matched to a gene: 5. The CDR3 covers 14 residues. DNA for the CDR3: TGTGCCAGCAGAGGGACAGGGGAAAGCTACGAGCAGTACTTC. It yields the protein CASRGTGESYEQYF.

This clone was found once. The chain employs TRBV19 and TRBJ2-6; the D gene is possibly TRBD2 (6 bases). There are 17 residues in the CDR3. The V gene lost 6 bases and the J gene lost 0 bases, with 15 bases spanning the gap. Germline-derived CDR1 and CDR2 are LNHDA and SQIVND (reference sequence). CDR3 sequence (DNA): TGTGCCAGTAGCCCCGTTGGAGGGGACTCTGGGGCCAACGTCCTGACTTTC. As protein: CASSPVGGDSGANVLTF.

This clone occurred once. The chain couples TRBV7-3 to TRBJ2-7; 11 bases agree with TRBD2. V shed 5 bases, J shed 5 bases, and the junction held 11 bases outside the gene matches. This CDR3 has 16 amino acids. Per germline, CDR1 SGHTA and CDR2 FQGTGA. CDR3 coding DNA: TGTGCCAGCAGCATTAGCGGGAGGGCCGAATTGGACGAGCAGTACTTC. Its protein product is CASSISGRAELDEQYF.